Only a few counts were recorded for the clone carrying this TCR beta chain. The data derive from a study of blood T cell repertoires in COVID-19. Data came from immunoSEQ multiplex PCR; TCRdb stores just in-frame clones and leaves some out. The sample shows 250,000 to 300,000 clones, around 88% of them seen only once. Germline-derived CDR1 and CDR2 are ENHRY and SYGVKD. The length of the CDR3 is 14 residues. V trimming: 8 bases; J trimming: 6 bases; junction bases outside the gene matches: 9. Sequenced material: peripheral blood. This receptor was identified in an elderly man with acute or convalescent COVID-19. The V call is TRBV10-3, the J call TRBJ2-2, with 7 nucleotides matching TRBD1. CDR3 sequence (DNA): TGTGCCATCGGAGGACAGGAAACCGCCGGGGAGCTGTTTTTT. Its translation: CAIGGQETAGELFF.